A single sample is the source of the 18 T cell receptor beta chains below, sequenced in a study of T cell clusters in autoimmune cytopenias. TRB was amplified by touch-down multiplex PCR, primer pools A and B combined. Following a re-call of the multiplex PCR reads, TCRdb has one entry per CDR3 protein and lacks DNA. The listing contains around 7,200 distinct CDR3 sequences. Each sample's input was roughly 270 ng genomic DNA, approximately 37,500 genome equivalents. The sample was also linked to a second study, of T cell repertoires in aging, cancer and after chemotherapy.

Sample: peripheral blood. Source of these receptors: a human donor in good health.

V usage is TRBV19 and J usage is TRBJ2-5; lacking DNA, the TRBD1 call made by TCRdb goes unchecked. The CDR3 has 17 amino acids. Per the germline V gene, CDR1 is LNHDA and CDR2 is SQIVND (reference sequence). The CDR3 loop is CASSIGLRGSIQETQYF.

V gene TRBV6-5 combines with J gene TRBJ2-7; TCRdb outputs TRBD1, but without DNA this stays unchecked. This CDR3 is 15 amino acids long. Germline assignment: CDR1 MNHEY and CDR2 SVGAGI. The CDR3 sequence: CASSPGTGGWYEQYF.

The genes are TRBV18 and TRBJ2-1; TCRdb selects TRBD2, and the lack of DNA leaves this call unchecked. Germline V gene sequence: CDR1 KGHSH, CDR2 LQKENI. This CDR3 is 17 amino acids long. The CDR3 reads CASSPLAGGSSYNEQFF. The whole variable domain, remainder taken from reference TRBV18 and TRBJ2-1, is NAGVMQNPRHLVRRRGQEARLRCSPMKGHSHVYWYRQLPEEGLKFMVYLQKENIIDESGMPKERFSAEFPKEGPSILRIQQVVRGDSAAYFCASSPLAGGSSYNEQFFGPGTRLTVL.

Measured by frequency, this clonotype is medium-sized (0.01 to 0.1%). CDR3 residues: CASSSLGTSGRNEQFF. The chain employs TRBV19 and TRBJ2-1; TCRdb's D call, TRBD2, is unchecked because there is no DNA. The germline CDR1 and CDR2 sequences are LNHDA and SQIVND (reference sequence). The CDR3 spans 16 residues.

The chain is built from TRBV18 and TRBJ2-2; lacking DNA, the TRBD2 call made by TCRdb goes unchecked. CDR1 is KGHSH, CDR2 LQKENI, per germline. The CDR3 consists of 19 residues. The CDR3 reads CASSPTGTEPSLRAGELFF.

The chain carries TRBV24-1 and TRBJ2-1; TCRdb returns TRBD2, unconfirmable since there is no DNA. Germline V gene sequence: CDR1 KGHDR, CDR2 SFDVKD. This CDR3 spans 17 amino acids. CDR3 region: CATSSAGGPGSYNEQFF.

This chain connects TRBV12-3 or TRBV12-4 to TRBJ1-1. There are 13 residues in the CDR3. The chain's CDR3 is CASTLTGWAEAFF.

In terms of frequency, this clonotype is medium-sized. The J gene is TRBJ2-2, the V gene TRBV19; TCRdb's assignment of TRBD1 cannot be checked, as there is no DNA. The CDR3 is made up of 14 amino acids. The germline V gene has CDR1 LNHDA and CDR2 SQIVND (reference sequence). The CDR3 sequence is CASSPRTGTGELFF. The full variable domain, with the rest looked up from reference TRBV19 and TRBJ2-2, is DGGITQSPKYLFRKEGQNVTLSCEQNLNHDAMYWYRQDPGQGLRLIYYSQIVNDFQKGDIAEGYSVSREKKESFPLTVTSAQKNPTAFYLCASSPRTGTGELFFGEGSRLTVL.

Its frequency marks this clonotype as medium-sized. The gene calls are TRBV19 and TRBJ1-3. The CDR3 totals 12 residues. Germline V lookup: CDR1 LNHDA, CDR2 SQIVND (reference sequence). CDR3 residues: CASRSSGNTIYF.

By frequency, this clonotype is medium-sized. The chain has TRBV6-5 and TRBJ2-7. The germline V gene has CDR1 MNHEY and CDR2 SVGAGI. This CDR3 is 14 amino acids long. The CDR3 sequence is CASSYRQSSYEQYF.

Its frequency marks this clonotype as medium-sized. This rearrangement joins TRBV29-1 to TRBJ2-3. This CDR3 comprises 12 residues. Germline CDR1 is SQVTM and CDR2 is ANQGSEA. Here the CDR3 reads CSVDGRTDTQYF.

The rearrangement uses TRBV6-5 and TRBJ1-1; TCRdb names TRBD1, which stays unverified in the absence of DNA. Germline V gives CDR1 MNHEY, CDR2 SVGAGI. This CDR3 is built from 13 residues. The CDR3 sequence is CASSLFGGSEAFF.

By frequency, this clonotype registers large. The chain has TRBV15 and TRBJ2-3; TCRdb gives TRBD2 as the D gene, but with no DNA this cannot be confirmed. This CDR3 is 16 amino acids long. Germline loops: CDR1 LNHNV, CDR2 YYDKDF (reference sequence). The CDR3 loop is CATSLRTRPSTDTQYF.

The V call is TRBV6-5, the J call TRBJ1-1. CDR3 length: 16 residues. Looked up from germline, CDR1 is MNHEY and CDR2 is SVGAGI. The CDR3 here is CASSYSSTRGGTEAFF.

This clonotype is called medium-sized (0.01 to 0.1%) based on its frequency. CDR3 amino acids: CASSSYRDEQYF. The rearrangement links TRBV13 to TRBJ2-7; TCRdb's assignment of TRBD1 cannot be checked, as there is no DNA. Germline values: CDR1 PRHDT, CDR2 FYEKMQ (reference sequence). CDR3 size: 12 residues.

The chain links TRBV19 to TRBJ2-5; the D call of TRBD1 rests on TCRdb alone, since no DNA is present to check it. In germline, CDR1 is LNHDA, CDR2 SQIVND (reference sequence). The CDR3 length is 20 residues. The CDR3 protein is CASKPGTGQGLGGLQETQYF.

Its frequency marks this clonotype as medium-sized (0.01 to 0.1%). The rearrangement links TRBV27 to TRBJ2-3; the TCRdb D gene call, TRBD1, has no DNA to confirm it. The CDR3 contains 15 residues. The germline V gene encodes CDR1 MNHEY and CDR2 SMNVEV (reference sequence). The CDR3 protein is CASSPGVSSTDTQYF.

The rearrangement links TRBV18 to TRBJ1-2; TCRdb reports TRBD1, a call that lacks DNA to check it against. CDR1 is KGHSH, CDR2 LQKENI, per germline. This CDR3 has 11 residues. The CDR3 spells CASSSTAGYTF.